This T cell receptor (beta chain) was sequenced in a study of T cell changes during pregnancy in multiple sclerosis. CDR1 is SGHRS and CDR2 is YFSETQ in the germline V gene. The CDR3 length is 15 residues. The V end lost 4 bases, the J end lost 0 bases, and 10 bases lay between the germline ends. Measured with immunoSEQ multiplex PCR; TCRdb has only the in-frame clones, and not every one. The sample has about 80,000 clones; roughly nine tenths are singletons. The rearrangement joins TRBV5-1 to TRBJ1-4; D gene ambiguous. The source was peripheral blood, collected before pregnancy. The sequence derives from a female donor with multiple sclerosis, enrolled in a pregnancy study. This CDR3 is CASSPSRATNEKLFF. CDR3 in DNA: TGCGCCAGCAGCCCCTCGCGCGCAACTAATGAAAAACTGTTTTTT.